Given below is one T cell receptor (beta chain) in context. There is no known antigen for this receptor. No per-base quality is available; no much larger clone lies one base away. As encoded in the germline V gene, CDR1 is MDHEN while CDR2 is SYDVKM. The junction carries 23 bases between V and J, which are trimmed by 1 base and 14 bases respectively. The CDR3 holds 15 amino acids from the cysteine to the phenylalanine. This entry keeps only the CDR3 DNA: 45 bases, framed from base 1. TCRbeta CDR3 regions were amplified from genomic DNA by means of the immunoSEQ Assay, a bias-controlled multiplex PCR. The authors processed their data as follows. Nucleated cell counts per sample were estimated from amplification of reference gene primers within the assay. Sequence reads were collapsed and filtered to measure the absolute abundance of every unique TCRbeta CDR3 rearrangement. Productive Simpson clonality was computed per sample as the square root of Simpson's diversity index over productive rearrangements. As stored in TCRdb, this immuneACCESS dataset retains in-frame rearrangements with V and J assigned. A fraction of the clones does not appear; measured against another copy, unresolved V genes explain less than half of the discrepancy, and the remainder lacks a known reason. The D gene and trimming were derived from the DNA, and the V and J assignments and clone size from that table. The sample yields some 150,000 clones; roughly 88% were counted once. The ten largest account for around 1.3% of the sample.

Participants in the prospective study were aged about 18 to 95 years, lived in about two dozen United States geographic areas, and enrolled through a virtual design. Cohort assignment in the prospective study relied on participant-reported clinical history from a screening survey and a study questionnaire. In the prospective study, mobile phlebotomists collected whole blood, serum and a nasopharyngeal or oropharyngeal swab from each participant. Over an approximately 2-month period, participants in the prospective study had the option of providing additional blood draws and questionnaires. Blood samples from the prospective study were shipped frozen or at room temperature prior to DNA extraction. The source of the sample is a study of blood T cell repertoires in COVID-19 (dated by TCRdb to about 2020). Background on the whole study: Samples from collaborators originated in the United States, Italy and Spain and spanned both the acute and convalescent phases of COVID-19. The samples were drawn from the first 160 participants of the ongoing ImmuneRACE study and from 1,254 subjects provided by 6 global collaborators. A de-identified subject ID, COVID-19 status, age in years and sex were almost always included in the sample metadata. Where HLA class I and class II types were available, the types were taken from metadata supplied by the sample provider, not from assay-based typing. The prospective study material was composed of cDNA or gDNA derived from T cells, B-cell-depleted T cells, or PBMCs. The repertoires were released in a freely available public database intended as a resource for research on the immune response to SARS-CoV-2. Deeply sampled blood TCRbeta repertoires from subjects exposed to, actively infected with, or recovered from COVID-19 were included in the dataset. Points the paper makes about the study in general: The quantity of clinical and demographic metadata differed by source and by participant and was supplied without curation.

The clonotype originates from a woman in her twenties or thirties with acute COVID-19. The sequence is built from TRBV28 and TRBJ1-2, with TRBD1 as a weak D call on 6 bases. Sequenced sample: PBMCs or T cells enriched from blood (not recorded which). The DNA sequence is TGTGCCAGCAGTTTATTTGACGGCAGGGGAACCAAGGGGACCTTC. It specifies CASSLFDGRGTKGTF.